A single sample gave rise to the 3 T cell receptor beta chains below, sequenced in a study of blood T cell repertoires in COVID-19. TCRdb's copy holds only in-frame clones and misses some; the assay was immunoSEQ multiplex PCR. The data contain roughly 150,000 clones, about 85% of them singletons. Input material: PBMCs or T cells enriched from blood (not recorded which). The receptor set was obtained from a woman aged 40 to 50 with acute COVID-19.

The DNA of the CDR3 is TGTGCCAGTAGTCCGCTTGGGACAGGGCTCTCTGGGGCCAACGTCCTGACTTTC. Protein: CASSPLGTGLSGANVLTF. The chain employs TRBV19 and TRBJ2-6; TRBD1 agrees at 9 bases. This CDR3 contains 18 residues. V lost 5 bases and J lost 0; bases outside the gene matches: 8. The germline V gene encodes CDR1 LNHDA and CDR2 SQIVND (reference sequence).

J is TRBJ2-2 and V is TRBV5-1, with D maybe TRBD1 (5 bases). The germline V and J ends were trimmed by 5 bases and 4 bases, with 18 bases remaining between them. Germline CDR1 and CDR2: SGHRS and YFSETQ. The CDR3 runs to 16 residues. The CDR3 nucleotides read TGCGCCAGCAGGCAAGGACACCTTAAAGGCACCGGGGAGCTGTTTTTT. Translating it yields CASRQGHLKGTGELFF.

V is TRBV18 and J is TRBJ2-6; no definite D call. Germline-derived CDR1 and CDR2 are KGHSH and LQKENI. There are 17 residues in the CDR3. Trimming removed 3 bases from V and 0 bases from J, with 12 bases in between. DNA for the CDR3: TGTGCCAGCTCACCGAGGCAGTCAAACTCTGGGGCCAACGTCCTGACTTTC. Translation gives CASSPRQSNSGANVLTF.